This T cell receptor (beta chain) was profiled in a study of Graves' ophthalmopathy and Graves' hyperthyroidism. The V gene's germline CDR1 is SEHNR and CDR2 FQNEAQ (reference sequence). V lost 3 bases and J lost 5, with 16 bases in between. The CDR3 runs 15 residues. Amplified TCR beta CDR3 regions were obtained using RNA transcripts as template. Following a first-round RT-PCR that used HTBI primers, a second-round multiplex PCR was carried out. TCRdb processed the multiplex PCR reads anew with MiXCR; each CDR3 protein has one entry. Altogether about 700,000 distinct CDR3 sequences are present, approximately 40% being singletons, with the ten largest covering 44%.

J is TRBJ2-5 and V is TRBV7-9; the D gene is possibly TRBD1 (5 bases). The receptor's source is an adult man with Graves' ophthalmopathy. Sequenced input: peripheral blood. The CDR3 DNA follows: TGTGCCAGCAGCTTCAGCCAGGGCGGTTTTGAGACCCAGTACTTC. This encodes CASSFSQGGFETQYF.